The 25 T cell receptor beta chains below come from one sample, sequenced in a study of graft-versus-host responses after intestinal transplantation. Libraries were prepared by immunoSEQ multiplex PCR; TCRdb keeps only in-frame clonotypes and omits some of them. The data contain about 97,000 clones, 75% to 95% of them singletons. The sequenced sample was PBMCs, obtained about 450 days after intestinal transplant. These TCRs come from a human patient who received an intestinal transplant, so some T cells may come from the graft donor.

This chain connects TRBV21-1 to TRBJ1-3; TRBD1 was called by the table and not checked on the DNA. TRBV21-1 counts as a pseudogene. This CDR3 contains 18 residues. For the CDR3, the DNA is TGTGCCAGCAGCAAAGTGATTAGGGACATATACTCTGGAAACACCATATATTTT. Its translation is CASSKVIRDIYSGNTIYF.

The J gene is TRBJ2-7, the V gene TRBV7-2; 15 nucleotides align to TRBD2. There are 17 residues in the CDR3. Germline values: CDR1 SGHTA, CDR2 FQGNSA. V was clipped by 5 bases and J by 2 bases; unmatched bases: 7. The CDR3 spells CASSGTSGGPNPYEQYF. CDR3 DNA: TGTGCCAGCAGCGGGACTAGCGGGGGGCCCAACCCCTACGAGCAGTACTTC.

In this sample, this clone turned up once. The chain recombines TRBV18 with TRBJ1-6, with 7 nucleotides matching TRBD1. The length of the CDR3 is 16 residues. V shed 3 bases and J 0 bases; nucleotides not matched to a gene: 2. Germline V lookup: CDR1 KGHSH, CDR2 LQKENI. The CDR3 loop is CASSPWDSSYNSPLHF. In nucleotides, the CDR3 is TGTGCCAGCTCACCGTGGGACAGCTCCTATAATTCACCCCTCCACTTT. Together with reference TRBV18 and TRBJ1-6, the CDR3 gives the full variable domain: NAGVMQNPRHLVRRRGQEARLRCSPMKGHSHVYWYRQLPEEGLKFMVYLQKENIIDESGMPKERFSAEFPKEGPSILRIQQVVRGDSAAYFCASSPWDSSYNSPLHFGNGTRLTVT.

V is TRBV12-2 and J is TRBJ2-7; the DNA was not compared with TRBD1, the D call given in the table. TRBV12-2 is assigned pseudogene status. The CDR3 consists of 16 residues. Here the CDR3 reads CASRLSPGQDSYEQYF. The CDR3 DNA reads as TGTGCAAGTCGCTTAAGCCCCGGACAGGACTCCTACGAGCAGTACTTC.

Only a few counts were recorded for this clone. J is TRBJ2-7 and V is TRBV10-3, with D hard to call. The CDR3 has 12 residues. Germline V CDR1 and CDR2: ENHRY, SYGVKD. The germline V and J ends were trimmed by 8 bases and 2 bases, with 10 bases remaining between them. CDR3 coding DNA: TGTGCCATCTCCGGTACCACCTACGAGCAGTACTTC. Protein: CAISGTTYEQYF.

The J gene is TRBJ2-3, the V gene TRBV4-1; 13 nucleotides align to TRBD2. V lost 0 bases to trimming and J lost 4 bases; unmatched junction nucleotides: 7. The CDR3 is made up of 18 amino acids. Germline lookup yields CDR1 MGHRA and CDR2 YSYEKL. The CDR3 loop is CASSQEKLAGGQADTQYF. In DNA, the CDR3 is TGCGCCAGCAGCCAAGAAAAACTAGCGGGGGGGCAGGCAGATACGCAGTATTTT.

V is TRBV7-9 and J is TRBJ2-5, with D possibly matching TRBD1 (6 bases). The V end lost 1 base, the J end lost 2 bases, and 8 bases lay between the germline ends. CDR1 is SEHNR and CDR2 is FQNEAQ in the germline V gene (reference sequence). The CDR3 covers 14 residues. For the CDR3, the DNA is TGTGCCAGCAGCTTAGTAGGGGGACAAGAGACCCAGTACTTC. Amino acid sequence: CASSLVGGQETQYF.

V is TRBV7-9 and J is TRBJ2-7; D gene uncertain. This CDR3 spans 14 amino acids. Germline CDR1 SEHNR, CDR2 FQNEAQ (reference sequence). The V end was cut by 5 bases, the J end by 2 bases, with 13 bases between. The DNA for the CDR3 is TGTGCCAGCAGCCATGTGTCTAGGGCCTACGAGCAGTACTTC. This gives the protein CASSHVSRAYEQYF.

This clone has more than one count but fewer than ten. The DNA of the CDR3 is TGTGCCAGCAGCCTCCCGGGACTAGGTGCAGATACGCAGTATTTT. This sequence encodes CASSLPGLGADTQYF. This chain uses TRBV27 with TRBJ2-3; 8 nucleotides agree with TRBD2. Germline CDR1 is MNHEY and CDR2 is SMNVEV (reference sequence). This CDR3 spans 15 amino acids. After removal of 6 bases from V and 4 bases from J, the junction contained 9 bases not matched to a gene.

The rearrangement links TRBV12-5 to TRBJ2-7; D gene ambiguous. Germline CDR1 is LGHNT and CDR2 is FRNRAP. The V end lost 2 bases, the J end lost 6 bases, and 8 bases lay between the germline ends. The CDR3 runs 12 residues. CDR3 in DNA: TGTGCTAGTGGTTTGTACGGCACCGAGCAGTACTTC. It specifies CASGLYGTEQYF.

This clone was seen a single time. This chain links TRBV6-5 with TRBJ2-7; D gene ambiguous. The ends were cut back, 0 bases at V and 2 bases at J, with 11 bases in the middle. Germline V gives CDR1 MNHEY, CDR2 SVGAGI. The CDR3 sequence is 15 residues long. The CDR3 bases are TGTGCCAGCAGTTACTCACCAGATACCCCCTACGAGCAGTACTTC. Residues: CASSYSPDTPYEQYF.

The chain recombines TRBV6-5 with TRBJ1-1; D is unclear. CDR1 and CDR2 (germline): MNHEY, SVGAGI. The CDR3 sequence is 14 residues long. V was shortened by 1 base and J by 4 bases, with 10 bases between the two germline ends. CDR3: CASSYWVRGTEAFF. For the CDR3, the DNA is TGTGCCAGCAGTTACTGGGTCCGGGGCACTGAAGCTTTCTTT.

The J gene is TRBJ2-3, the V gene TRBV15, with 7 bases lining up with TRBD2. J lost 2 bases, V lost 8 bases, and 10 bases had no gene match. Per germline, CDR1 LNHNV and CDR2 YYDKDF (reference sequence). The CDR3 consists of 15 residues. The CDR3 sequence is CATAPRKRDTDTQYF. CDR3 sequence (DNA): TGTGCCACCGCCCCGAGGAAGCGGGACACAGATACGCAGTATTTT.

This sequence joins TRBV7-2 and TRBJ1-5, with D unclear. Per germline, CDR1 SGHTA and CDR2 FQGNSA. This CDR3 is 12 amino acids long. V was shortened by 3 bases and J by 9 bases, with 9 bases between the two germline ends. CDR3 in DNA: TGTGCCAGCAGCTTTAGAGCCGGGCCCCAGCATTTT. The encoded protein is CASSFRAGPQHF.

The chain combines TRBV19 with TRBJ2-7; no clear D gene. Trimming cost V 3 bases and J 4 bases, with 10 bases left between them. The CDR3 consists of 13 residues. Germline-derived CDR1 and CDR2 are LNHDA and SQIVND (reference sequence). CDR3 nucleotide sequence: TGTGCCAGTAGTATCGAGTCGCCTTACGAGCAGTACTTC. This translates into CASSIESPYEQYF.

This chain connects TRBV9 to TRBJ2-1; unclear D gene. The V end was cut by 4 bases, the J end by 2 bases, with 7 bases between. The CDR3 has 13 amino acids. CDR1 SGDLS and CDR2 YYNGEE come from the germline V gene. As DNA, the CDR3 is TGTGCCAGCAGCCCCCGGACCTACAATGAGCAGTTCTTC. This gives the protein CASSPRTYNEQFF.

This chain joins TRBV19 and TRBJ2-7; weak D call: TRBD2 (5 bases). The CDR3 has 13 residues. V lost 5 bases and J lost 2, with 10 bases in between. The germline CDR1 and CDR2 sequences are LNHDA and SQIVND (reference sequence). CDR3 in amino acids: CASSGAAAYEQYF. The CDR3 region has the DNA TGTGCCAGTAGTGGAGCGGCGGCCTACGAGCAGTACTTC.

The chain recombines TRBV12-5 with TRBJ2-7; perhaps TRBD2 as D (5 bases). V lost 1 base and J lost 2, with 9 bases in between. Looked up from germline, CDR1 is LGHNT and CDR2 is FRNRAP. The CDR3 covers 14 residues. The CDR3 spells CASGLGERPYEQYF. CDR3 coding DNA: TGTGCTAGTGGTTTGGGGGAGAGGCCCTACGAGCAGTACTTC.

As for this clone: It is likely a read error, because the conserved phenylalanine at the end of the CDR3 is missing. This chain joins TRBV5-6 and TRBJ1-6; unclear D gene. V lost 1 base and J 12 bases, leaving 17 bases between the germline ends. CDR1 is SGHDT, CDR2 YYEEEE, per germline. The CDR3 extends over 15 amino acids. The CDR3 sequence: CASSLRGFDGGPLHL. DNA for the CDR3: TGTGCCAGCAGCTTGCGGGGTTTCGACGGTGGACCCCTCCACCTT.

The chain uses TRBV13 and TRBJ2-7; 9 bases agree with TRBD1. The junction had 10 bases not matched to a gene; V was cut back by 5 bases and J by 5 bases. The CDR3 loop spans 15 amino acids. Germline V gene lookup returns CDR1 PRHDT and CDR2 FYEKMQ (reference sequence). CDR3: CASSEPGTGIHEQYF. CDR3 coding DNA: TGTGCCAGCAGCGAACCCGGGACAGGGATCCACGAGCAGTACTTC.

This CDR3 is CASSQSYEQYF. As DNA, the CDR3 is TGCGCCAGCAGTCAGTCCTACGAGCAGTACTTC. The chain is built from TRBV23-1 and TRBJ2-7, with no clear D. TRBV23-1 is recorded as an ORF, its role being uncertain. Trimming shortened V by 3 bases and J by 1 base, and 1 base separated the two germline ends. This CDR3 contains 11 residues.

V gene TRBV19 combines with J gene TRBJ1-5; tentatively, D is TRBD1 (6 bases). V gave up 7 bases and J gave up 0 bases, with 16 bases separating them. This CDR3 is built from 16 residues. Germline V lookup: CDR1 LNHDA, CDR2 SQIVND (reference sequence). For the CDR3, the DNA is TGTGCCAGTAATACGGGGGCTTATTATAGCAATCAGCCCCAGCATTTT. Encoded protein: CASNTGAYYSNQPQHF.

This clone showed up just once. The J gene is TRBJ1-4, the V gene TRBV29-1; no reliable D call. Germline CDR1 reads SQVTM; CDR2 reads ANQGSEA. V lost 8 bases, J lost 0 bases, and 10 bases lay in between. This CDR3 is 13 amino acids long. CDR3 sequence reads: CSTELATNEKLFF. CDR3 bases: TGCAGCACCGAGTTAGCAACTAATGAAAAACTGTTTTTT. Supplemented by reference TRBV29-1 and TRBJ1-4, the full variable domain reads SAVISQKPSRDICQRGTSLTIQCQVDSQVTMMFWYRQQPGQSLTLIATANQGSEATYESGFVIDKFPISRPNLTFSTLTVSNMSPEDSSIYLCSTELATNEKLFFGSGTQLSVL.

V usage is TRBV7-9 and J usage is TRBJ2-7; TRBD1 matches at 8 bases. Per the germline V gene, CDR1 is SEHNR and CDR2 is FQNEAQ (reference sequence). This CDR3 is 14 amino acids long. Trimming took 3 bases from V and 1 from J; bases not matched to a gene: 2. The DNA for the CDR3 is TGTGCCAGCAGCTTCAGGGGGCAGTCCTACGAGCAGTACTTC. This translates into CASSFRGQSYEQYF.

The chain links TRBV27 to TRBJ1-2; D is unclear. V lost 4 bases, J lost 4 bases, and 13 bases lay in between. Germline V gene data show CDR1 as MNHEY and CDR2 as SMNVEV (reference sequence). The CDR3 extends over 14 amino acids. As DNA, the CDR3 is TGTGCCAGCAGTTCCCAGACCTCGGGCTATGGCTACACCTTC. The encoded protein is CASSSQTSGYGYTF.